The clone carrying this T cell receptor beta chain was seen only a few times. This sample stems from a study of cytotoxic CD8 clonotypes in ibrutinib-treated CLL. Background on the study: Following a median 12 months of treatment, with a range of 6 to 36, response samples were taken.

The CDR3 totals 14 residues. The J segment lost 8 bases and the V segment lost 4 bases, leaving 4 bases of the junction unmatched. The V gene's germline CDR1 is KGHSH and CDR2 LQKENI. Libraries were prepared by immunoSEQ multiplex PCR; TCRdb keeps only in-frame clonotypes and omits some of them. This table holds about 76,000 clones, less than 85% found once. The starting material was PBMCs, obtained after 24 months of ibrutinib treatment. The receptor was isolated from a human donor with chronic lymphocytic leukemia. The J gene is TRBJ1-5, the V gene TRBV18; TRBD1 matches 11 bases. The CDR3 DNA is TGTGCCAGCTCACTGGACAGGGGGCTAGAGCCCCAGCATTTT. Encoded protein: CASSLDRGLEPQHF.